This T cell receptor beta chain was found in a study of blood T cell repertoires in COVID-19. Study overall: Nucleic acid was either cDNA or gDNA, and it came from T cells, B-cell-depleted T cells, or PBMCs.

In the source study's methods: Counts of nucleated cells, estimated from reference gene primer amplification, were obtained. Repertoires were generated with immunoSEQ multiplex PCR, while TCRdb's copy carries only in-frame clones and drops some. V and J calls plus clone size are reproduced from that table; the DNA served to infer D and trimming. Found here are 200,000 to 300,000 clones, 88% of them singletons; the top ten hold 2.5% to 3.5%. Germline lookup yields CDR1 SGHTA and CDR2 FQGNSA. Deletions cut 6 bases from V and 7 bases from J, with 18 bases between. The CDR3 runs to 14 residues. Participants' own reports of clinical history determined their cohort assignment.

The rearrangement uses TRBV7-2 and TRBJ1-2, with a tentative D call TRBD1 (6 bases). Sample: PBMCs or T cells enriched from blood (not recorded which). The TCR was taken from a woman in her 40s who had been exposed to COVID-19. The CDR3 here is CASRGGQVLGGYTF. DNA of the CDR3: TGTGCCAGCAGGGGGGGGCAGGTGCTTGGTGGCTACACCTTC.